This paragraph reports one T cell receptor beta chain. Its antigen remains unidentified. Qualities for individual bases were not recorded, and no much larger clone is one base off. This specimen belongs to a study of blood T cell repertoires in COVID-19 (dated by TCRdb to 2019 to 2021). A note on the overall study: Samples covering the acute and convalescent phases of COVID-19 were provided by collaborators in the United States, Italy and Spain. The prospective study material was composed of cDNA or gDNA derived from T cells, B-cell-depleted T cells, or PBMCs. Deeply sampled blood TCRbeta repertoires from subjects exposed to, actively infected with, or recovered from COVID-19 were included in the dataset. The repertoires were released in a freely available public database intended as a resource for research on the immune response to SARS-CoV-2. The samples were drawn from two sources: the first 160 participants of the ongoing ImmuneRACE study, and 1,200 or so subjects contributed by 6 global collaborators. The sample metadata nearly always contained a de-identified subject ID, COVID-19 status, age in years and sex. Where available, HLA class I and class II types were taken from metadata supplied by the sample provider and were not determined by assay-based typing. Broad study findings and their caveats: The amount of clinical and demographic metadata varied by source and participant and was provided uncurated.

The immunoSEQ Assay, a bias-controlled multiplex PCR, was used to amplify TCRbeta CDR3 regions from genomic DNA. In the original analysis: The number of nucleated cells in each sample was estimated by amplification of reference gene primers within the assay. To quantify the absolute abundance of each unique TCRbeta CDR3 rearrangement, sequence reads were collapsed and filtered. For each sample, productive Simpson clonality was calculated by taking the square root of Simpson's diversity index across productive rearrangements. The immuneACCESS repertoire file appears here via TCRdb, limited to in-frame rearrangements. These files lack a portion of the clones; in checked studies, under half of the deficit traces to unresolved V genes, and the cause of the others is not known. V and J calls and clone size are copied from that table; D and trimming were computed from the DNA. Here the sample has almost 350,000 clones; about nine tenths occur a single time. The ten largest make up approximately 0.93% of the sample.

Participants in the prospective study were aged roughly 18 to 89 years, lived in 20 to 25 United States geographic areas, and enrolled through a virtual design. In the prospective study, participants were assigned to cohorts based on the clinical history participants reported in a screening survey and a study questionnaire. Exposed participants were defined as having been in contact with someone with a PCR-confirmed or clinician-diagnosed COVID-19 case within 2 weeks of study entry. Each participant in the prospective study had whole blood, serum and a nasopharyngeal or oropharyngeal swab collected by mobile phlebotomists. Participants in the prospective study had the option to provide additional blood draws and questionnaires over a 2-month period. Prospective study blood samples were shipped either frozen or at room temperature before DNA extraction. Its CDR3 holds 14 amino acids, cysteine through phenylalanine. Only the CDR3 part of the read is kept: 42 bases, read in frame from the first base. Looking up the germline V gene yields CDR1 SQVTM and CDR2 ANQGSEA. Between the V and J ends, shortened by 4 bases and 4 bases respectively, the junction contains 14 bases.

The sequence came from a woman younger than 45 who had been exposed to COVID-19. The source material was PBMCs or T cells enriched from blood (not recorded which). The chain was built from TRBV29-1 and TRBJ1-3; the D gene assignment is ambiguous. The base sequence is TGCAGCGTTGGCACCGAGGTCTTGGGAAACACCATATATTTT. This encodes CSVGTEVLGNTIYF. This CDR3, with the reference TRBV29-1 and TRBJ1-3 proteins standing in past its ends, gives the full variable domain SAVISQKPSRDICQRGTSLTIQCQVDSQVTMMFWYRQQPGQSLTLIATANQGSEATYESGFVIDKFPISRPNLTFSTLTVSNMSPEDSSIYLCSVGTEVLGNTIYFGEGSWLTVV.